A selection of T cell receptor beta chains follows, all from one sample in a study of graft-versus-host responses after intestinal transplantation. TCRdb's copy holds only in-frame clones and misses some; the assay was immunoSEQ multiplex PCR. The sample has about 90,000 clones, 75% to 95% seen once. Their target antigens are unknown. The sequencing used unstimulated CD8+ T cells sorted from spleen or lymph node cells, collected before intestinal transplant. These receptor sequences come from a human donor who received an intestinal transplant. CDR3s include the opening cysteine and the closing phenylalanine or tryptophan. D genes are given only for firm matches. Clone size is stated in some rows and not others, as once, few, many or a class when expanded.

TRBV28,12,once,-,TRBJ1-1,CASMYGNTEAFF,TGTGCCAGCATGTACGGGAACACTGAAGCTTTCTTT
TRBV5-1,14,-,TRBD2,TRBJ2-7,CASSSGGLPEEQYF,TGCGCCAGCAGCTCGGGGGGACTACCGGAGGAGCAGTACTTC
TRBV6-1,16,-,TRBD1,TRBJ2-7,CASSVTRTGGLYEQYF,TGTGCCAGCAGTGTAACCCGGACAGGGGGCCTCTACGAGCAGTACTTC
TRBV28,15,once,-,TRBJ2-3,CASSPDSPNTDTQYF,TGTGCCAGCAGTCCCGACTCTCCAAACACAGATACGCAGTATTTT
TRBV7-9,13,-,-,TRBJ1-2,CASSLGSPAGYTF,TGTGCCAGCAGCTTAGGTAGCCCCGCCGGCTACACCTTC
TRBV5-5,14,-,-,TRBJ2-1,CASIPGEGVNEQFF,TGTGCCAGCATCCCCGGGGAGGGGGTCAATGAGCAGTTCTTC
TRBV5-1,15,-,-,TRBJ2-7,CASSLVGGGGYEQYF,TGCGCCAGCAGCTTGGTGGGGGGAGGCGGCTACGAGCAGTACTTC
TRBV6-5,14,-,-,TRBJ1-2,CASSYGGSGDGYTF,TGTGCCAGCAGTTACGGGGGTTCGGGGGATGGCTACACCTTC
TRBV7-8,13,-,TRBD1,TRBJ1-1,CASSPGQALVAFF,TGTGCCAGCAGCCCGGGACAGGCTCTAGTAGCTTTCTTT
TRBV4-1,14,-,TRBD1,TRBJ1-1,CASSSQGKQTEAFF,TGCGCCAGCAGCTCACAGGGGAAGCAAACTGAAGCTTTCTTT
TRBV7-5,16,-,-,TRBJ2-1,CVRSPFLADRTRRRLF,TGTGTCAGAAGCCCGTTCCTAGCGGACCGCACCCGAAGAAGGCTCTTC
TRBV25-1,14,-,-,TRBJ1-2,CASSEFGGPYGYTF,TGTGCCAGCAGTGAATTCGGAGGCCCCTATGGCTACACCTTC
TRBV30,12,-,-,TRBJ1-6,CAWSDSNSPLHF,TGTGCCTGGAGTGACAGTAATTCACCCCTCCACTTT
TRBV4-1,14,once,TRBD1,TRBJ2-7,CASSPRQGPYEQYF,TGCGCCAGCAGCCCGCGACAGGGGCCCTACGAGCAGTACTTC
TRBV7-9,12,-,-,TRBJ1-2,CASSLGGRGYTF,TGTGCCAGCAGCTTGGGGGGACGAGGCTACACCTTC
TRBV19,16,-,TRBD1,TRBJ2-1,CASSIPGQGPHNEQFF,TGTGCCAGTAGTATACCGGGACAGGGCCCCCACAATGAGCAGTTCTTC
TRBV13,14,-,-,TRBJ2-2,CAIQLEENTGELFF,TGTGCCATCCAGCTTGAGGAGAACACCGGGGAGCTGTTTTTT
TRBV28,12,-,-,TRBJ2-1,CASSSDRYEQFF,TGTGCCAGCAGTTCCGACAGATATGAGCAGTTCTTC
TRBV5-1,13,-,-,TRBJ1-1,CASSIRQLDEAFF,TGCGCCAGCAGCATACGACAGCTGGATGAAGCTTTCTTT
TRBV5-6,14,-,-,TRBJ2-7,CASSFRAGEYEQYF,TGTGCCAGCAGCTTTCGGGCAGGGGAGTACGAGCAGTACTTC
TRBV5-4,15,once,TRBD2,TRBJ2-1,CASSRTSYTYNEQFF,TGTGCCAGCAGCAGGACTAGCTACACCTACAATGAGCAGTTCTTC
TRBV9,14,-,-,TRBJ1-2,CASSGRQVGYGYTF,TGTGCCAGCAGCGGGAGACAGGTTGGCTATGGCTACACCTTC
TRBV15,13,-,-,TRBJ2-7,CATSREDRLEQYF,TGTGCCACCAGCAGAGAAGACAGGCTCGAGCAGTACTTC
TRBV30,15,once,TRBD2,TRBJ2-7,CAWRRWTSGTYEQYF,TGTGCCTGGAGGAGATGGACTAGCGGGACTTACGAGCAGTACTTC